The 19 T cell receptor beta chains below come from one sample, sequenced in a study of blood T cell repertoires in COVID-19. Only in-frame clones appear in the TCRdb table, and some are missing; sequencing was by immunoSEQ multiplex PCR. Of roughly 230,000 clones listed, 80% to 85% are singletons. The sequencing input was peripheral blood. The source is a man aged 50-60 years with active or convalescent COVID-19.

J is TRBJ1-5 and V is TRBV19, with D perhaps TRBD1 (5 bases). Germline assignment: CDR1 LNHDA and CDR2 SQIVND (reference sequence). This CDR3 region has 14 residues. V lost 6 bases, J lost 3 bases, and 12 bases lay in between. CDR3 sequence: CASSSTASNQPQHF. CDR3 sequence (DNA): TGTGCCAGTAGCTCGACAGCGTCCAATCAGCCCCAGCATTTT.

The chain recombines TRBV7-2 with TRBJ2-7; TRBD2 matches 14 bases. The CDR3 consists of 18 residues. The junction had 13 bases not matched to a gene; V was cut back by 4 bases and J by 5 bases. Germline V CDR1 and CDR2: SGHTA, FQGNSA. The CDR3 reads CASSSRTSGGSPPHEQYF. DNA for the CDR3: TGTGCCAGCAGCTCCCGGACTAGCGGGGGGTCCCCCCCCCACGAGCAGTACTTC.

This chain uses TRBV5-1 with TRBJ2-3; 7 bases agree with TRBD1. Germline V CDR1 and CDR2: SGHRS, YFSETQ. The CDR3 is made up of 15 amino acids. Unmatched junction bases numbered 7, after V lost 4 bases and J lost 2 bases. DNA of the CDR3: TGCGCCAGCAGCCCCGGGGACAGCCTCACAGATACGCAGTATTTT. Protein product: CASSPGDSLTDTQYF.

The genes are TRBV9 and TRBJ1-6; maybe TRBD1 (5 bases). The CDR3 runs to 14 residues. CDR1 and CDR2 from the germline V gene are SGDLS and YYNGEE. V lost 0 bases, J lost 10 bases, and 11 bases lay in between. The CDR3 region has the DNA TGTGCCAGCAGCGTAGGGCAGGGTGGGTCACCCCTCCACTTT. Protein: CASSVGQGGSPLHF.

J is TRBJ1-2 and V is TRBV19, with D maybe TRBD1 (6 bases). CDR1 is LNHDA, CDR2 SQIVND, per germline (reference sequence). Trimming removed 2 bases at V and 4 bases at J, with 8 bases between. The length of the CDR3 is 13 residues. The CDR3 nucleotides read TGTGCCAGTAGTATACACAGGGCCTATGGCTACACCTTC. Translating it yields CASSIHRAYGYTF.

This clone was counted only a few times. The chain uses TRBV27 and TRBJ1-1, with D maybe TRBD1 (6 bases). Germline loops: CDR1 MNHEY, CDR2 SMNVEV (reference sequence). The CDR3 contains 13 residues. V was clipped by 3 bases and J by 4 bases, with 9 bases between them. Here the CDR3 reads CASSFAGATEAFF. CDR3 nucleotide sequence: TGTGCCAGCAGTTTCGCGGGGGCCACTGAAGCTTTCTTT.

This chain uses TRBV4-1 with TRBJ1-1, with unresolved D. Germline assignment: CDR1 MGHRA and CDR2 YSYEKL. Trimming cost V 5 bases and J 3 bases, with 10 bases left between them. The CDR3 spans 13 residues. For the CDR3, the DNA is TGCGCCAGCAGCTCCCGGGGTTACACTGAAGCTTTCTTT. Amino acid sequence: CASSSRGYTEAFF.

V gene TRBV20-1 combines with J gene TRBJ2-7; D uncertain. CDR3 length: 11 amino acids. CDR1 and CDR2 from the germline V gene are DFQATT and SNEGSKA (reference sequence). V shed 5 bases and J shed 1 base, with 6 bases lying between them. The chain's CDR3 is CSAYYSYEQYF. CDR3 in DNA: TGCAGTGCTTACTATTCCTACGAGCAGTACTTC.

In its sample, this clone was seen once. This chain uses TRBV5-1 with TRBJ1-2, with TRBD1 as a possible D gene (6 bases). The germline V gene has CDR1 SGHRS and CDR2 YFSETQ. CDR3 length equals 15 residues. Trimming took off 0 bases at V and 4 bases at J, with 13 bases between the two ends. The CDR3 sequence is CASSLEAGAAYGYTF. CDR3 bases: TGCGCCAGCAGCTTGGAGGCGGGGGCGGCCTATGGCTACACCTTC.

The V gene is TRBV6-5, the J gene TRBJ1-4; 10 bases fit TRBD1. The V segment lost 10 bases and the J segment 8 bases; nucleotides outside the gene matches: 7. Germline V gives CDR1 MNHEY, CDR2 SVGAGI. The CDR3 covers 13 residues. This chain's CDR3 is CATRQGAQEKLFF. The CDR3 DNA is TGTGCCACCAGACAGGGGGCGCAAGAAAAACTGTTTTTT.

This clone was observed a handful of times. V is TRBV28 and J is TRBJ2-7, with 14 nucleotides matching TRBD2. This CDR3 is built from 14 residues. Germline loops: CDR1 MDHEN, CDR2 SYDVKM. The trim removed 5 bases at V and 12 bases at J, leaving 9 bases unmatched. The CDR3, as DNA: TGTGCCAGCAGTCAGGGACTAGCGGGGGCCGGGTGGTACTTC. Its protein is CASSQGLAGAGWYF.

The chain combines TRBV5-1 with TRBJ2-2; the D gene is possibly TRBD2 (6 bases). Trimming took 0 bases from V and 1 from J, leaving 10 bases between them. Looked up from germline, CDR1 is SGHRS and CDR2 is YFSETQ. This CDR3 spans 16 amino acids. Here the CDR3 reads CASSLVVGGNTGELFF. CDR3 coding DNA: TGCGCCAGCAGCTTGGTTGTGGGAGGGAACACCGGGGAGCTGTTTTTT.

This chain's CDR3 is CASSPDRDTGELFF. The CDR3 DNA sequence: TGTGCCAGCAGCCCCGACAGGGACACCGGGGAGCTGTTTTTT. This rearrangement joins TRBV5-4 to TRBJ2-2; 7 bases line up with TRBD1. The CDR3 runs 14 residues. The V gene's germline CDR1 is SGHNT and CDR2 YYREEE (reference sequence). J gave up 3 bases and V 4 bases, and 3 bases lay outside the gene matches.

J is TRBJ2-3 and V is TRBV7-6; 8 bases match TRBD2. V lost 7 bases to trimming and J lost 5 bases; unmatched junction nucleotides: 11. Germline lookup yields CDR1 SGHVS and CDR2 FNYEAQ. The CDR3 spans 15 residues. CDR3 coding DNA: TGTGCCAGCACCCCAGCGGGGGCGACTGGAGATACGCAGTATTTT. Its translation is CASTPAGATGDTQYF. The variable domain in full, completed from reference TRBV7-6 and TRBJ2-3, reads GAGVSQSPRYKVTKRGQDVALRCDPISGHVSLYWYRQALGQGPEFLTYFNYEAQQDKSGLPNDRFSAERPEGSISTLTIQRTEQRDSAMYRCASTPAGATGDTQYFGPGTRLTVL.

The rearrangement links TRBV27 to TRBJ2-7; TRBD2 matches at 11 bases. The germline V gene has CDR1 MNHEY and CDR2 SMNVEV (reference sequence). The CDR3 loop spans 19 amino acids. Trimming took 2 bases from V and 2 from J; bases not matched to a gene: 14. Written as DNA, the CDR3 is TGTGCCAGCAGTTTAGCTATAGCGGGGGGGCGGTTAGCTACCTACGAGCAGTACTTC. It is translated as CASSLAIAGGRLATYEQYF.

The CDR3 spells CAWKNADRAWETQYF. DNA for the CDR3: TGTGCCTGGAAAAACGCCGACAGGGCGTGGGAGACCCAGTACTTC. J is TRBJ2-5 and V is TRBV30; 7 bases agree with TRBD1. Germline CDR1 reads GTSNPN; CDR2 reads SVGIG (reference sequence). The V segment lost 4 bases and the J segment 5 bases; nucleotides outside the gene matches: 13. The CDR3 has 15 residues.

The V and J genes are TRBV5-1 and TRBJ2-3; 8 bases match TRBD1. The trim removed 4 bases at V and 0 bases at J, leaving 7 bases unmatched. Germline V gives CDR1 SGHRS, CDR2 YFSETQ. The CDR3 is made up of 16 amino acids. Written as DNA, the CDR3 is TGCGCCAGCAGCACCCAGGGACAGGTCAGCACAGATACGCAGTATTTT. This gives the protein CASSTQGQVSTDTQYF. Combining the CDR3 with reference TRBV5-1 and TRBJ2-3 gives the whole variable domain KAGVTQTPRYLIKTRGQQVTLSCSPISGHRSVSWYQQTPGQGLQFLFEYFSETQRNKGNFPGRFSGRQFSNSRSEMNVSTLELGDSALYLCASSTQGQVSTDTQYFGPGTRLTVL.

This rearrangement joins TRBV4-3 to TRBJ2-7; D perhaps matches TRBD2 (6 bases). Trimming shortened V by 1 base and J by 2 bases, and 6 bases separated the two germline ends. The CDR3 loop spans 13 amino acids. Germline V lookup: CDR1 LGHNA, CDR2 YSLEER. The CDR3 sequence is CASSQGGAYEQYF. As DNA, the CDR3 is TGCGCCAGCAGCCAAGGGGGGGCCTACGAGCAGTACTTC.

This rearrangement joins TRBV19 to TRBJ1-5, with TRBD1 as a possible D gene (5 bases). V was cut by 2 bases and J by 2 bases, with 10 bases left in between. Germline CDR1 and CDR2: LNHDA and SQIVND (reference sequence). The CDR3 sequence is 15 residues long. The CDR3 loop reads CASSIPGLGNQPQHF. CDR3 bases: TGTGCCAGTAGTATACCGGGACTTGGCAATCAGCCCCAGCATTTT.